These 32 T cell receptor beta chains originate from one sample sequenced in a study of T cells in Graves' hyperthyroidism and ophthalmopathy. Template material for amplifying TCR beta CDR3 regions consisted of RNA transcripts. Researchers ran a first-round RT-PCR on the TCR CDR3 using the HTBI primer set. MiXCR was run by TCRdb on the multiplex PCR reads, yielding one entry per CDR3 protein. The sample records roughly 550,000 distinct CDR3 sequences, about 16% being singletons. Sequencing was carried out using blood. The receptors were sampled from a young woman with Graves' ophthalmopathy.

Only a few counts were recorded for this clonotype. Written as DNA, the CDR3 is TGTGCCAGCAGTTTGGCGAGGGGGCGAGGAAACACCATATATTTT. Its translation: CASSLARGRGNTIYF. The chain uses TRBV28 and TRBJ1-3; 7 positions agree with TRBD1. This CDR3 has 15 amino acids. Germline V gene data show CDR1 as MDHEN and CDR2 as SYDVKM. Losses at the gene ends were 3 bases for V and 4 bases for J; bases not matched to a gene: 6.

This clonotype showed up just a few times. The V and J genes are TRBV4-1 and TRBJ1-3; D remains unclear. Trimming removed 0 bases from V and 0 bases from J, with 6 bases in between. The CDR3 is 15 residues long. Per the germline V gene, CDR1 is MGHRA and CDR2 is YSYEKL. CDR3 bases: TGCGCCAGCAGCCAAGATGCAGTCTCTGGAAACACCATATATTTT. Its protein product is CASSQDAVSGNTIYF.

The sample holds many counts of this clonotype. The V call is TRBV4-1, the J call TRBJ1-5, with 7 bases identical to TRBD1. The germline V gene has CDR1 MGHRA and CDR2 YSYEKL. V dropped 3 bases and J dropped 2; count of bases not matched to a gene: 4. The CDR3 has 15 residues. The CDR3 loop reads CASSQTGKGNQPQHF. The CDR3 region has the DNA TGCGCCAGCAGCCAGACAGGGAAGGGCAATCAGCCCCAGCATTTT.

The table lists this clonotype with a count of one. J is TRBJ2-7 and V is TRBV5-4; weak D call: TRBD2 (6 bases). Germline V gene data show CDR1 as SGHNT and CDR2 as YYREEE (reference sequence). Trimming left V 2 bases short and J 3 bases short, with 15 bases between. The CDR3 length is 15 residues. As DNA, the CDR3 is TGTGCCAGCAGCTTTGAGGCGGGAAGGGACTACGAGCAGTACTTC. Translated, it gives CASSFEAGRDYEQYF.

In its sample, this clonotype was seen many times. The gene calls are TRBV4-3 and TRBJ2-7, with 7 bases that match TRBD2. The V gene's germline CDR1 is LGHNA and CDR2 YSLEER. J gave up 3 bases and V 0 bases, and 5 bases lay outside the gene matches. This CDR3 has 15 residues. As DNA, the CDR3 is TGCGCCAGCAGCCAAGAATATGGCGGGAGCTACGAGCAGTACTTC. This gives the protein CASSQEYGGSYEQYF.

CDR3: CASTSGDATPGYEQYF. The CDR3 nucleotides are TGTGCCAGCACCTCCGGGGACGCCACTCCAGGTTACGAGCAGTACTTC. The V gene is TRBV28, the J gene TRBJ2-7; D might be TRBD1 or TRBD2, each matching 5 bases. Germline lookup yields CDR1 MDHEN and CDR2 SYDVKM. Trimming removed 7 bases at V and 4 bases at J, with 23 bases between. The CDR3 sequence is 16 residues long.

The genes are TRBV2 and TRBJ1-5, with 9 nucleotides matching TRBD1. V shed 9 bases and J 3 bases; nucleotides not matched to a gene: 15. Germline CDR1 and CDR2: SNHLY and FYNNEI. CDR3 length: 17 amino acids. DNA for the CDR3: TGTGCCAGTAGTTCATGGACAGGGGACGTGACCAATCAGCCCCAGCATTTT. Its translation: CASSSWTGDVTNQPQHF.

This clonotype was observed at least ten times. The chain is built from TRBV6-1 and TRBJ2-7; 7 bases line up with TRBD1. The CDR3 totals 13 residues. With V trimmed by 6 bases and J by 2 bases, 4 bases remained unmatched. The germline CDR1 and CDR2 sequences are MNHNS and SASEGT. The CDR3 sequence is CASRRTGTYEQYF. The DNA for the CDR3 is TGTGCCAGCAGACGGACAGGCACCTACGAGCAGTACTTC.

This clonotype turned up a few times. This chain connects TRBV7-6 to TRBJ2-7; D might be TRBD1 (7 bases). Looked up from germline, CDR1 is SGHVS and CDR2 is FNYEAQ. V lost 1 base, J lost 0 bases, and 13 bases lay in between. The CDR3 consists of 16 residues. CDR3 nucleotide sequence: TGTGCCAGCAGCTTAGGGGGGGCAGGGGGCTCCTACGAGCAGTACTTC. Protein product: CASSLGGAGGSYEQYF. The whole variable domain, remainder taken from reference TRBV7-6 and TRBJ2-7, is GAGVSQSPRYKVTKRGQDVALRCDPISGHVSLYWYRQALGQGPEFLTYFNYEAQQDKSGLPNDRFSAERPEGSISTLTIQRTEQRDSAMYRCASSLGGAGGSYEQYFGPGTRLTVT.

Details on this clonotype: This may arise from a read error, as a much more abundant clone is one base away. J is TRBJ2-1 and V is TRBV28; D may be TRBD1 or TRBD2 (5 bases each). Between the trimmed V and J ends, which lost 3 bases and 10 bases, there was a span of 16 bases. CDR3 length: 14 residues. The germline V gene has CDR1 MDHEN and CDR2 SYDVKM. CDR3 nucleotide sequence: TGTGCCAGCAGTTTCCCCGGGACCTCCTACGAGCAGTTCTTC. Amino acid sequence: CASSFPGTSYEQFF.

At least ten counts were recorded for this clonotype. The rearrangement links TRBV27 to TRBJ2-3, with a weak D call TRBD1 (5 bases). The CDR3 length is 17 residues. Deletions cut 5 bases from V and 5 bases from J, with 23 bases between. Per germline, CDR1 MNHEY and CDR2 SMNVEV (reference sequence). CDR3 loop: CASSHIPTVSSEDTQYF. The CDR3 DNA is TGTGCCAGCAGTCATATCCCGACAGTGAGCTCAGAAGATACGCAGTATTTT.

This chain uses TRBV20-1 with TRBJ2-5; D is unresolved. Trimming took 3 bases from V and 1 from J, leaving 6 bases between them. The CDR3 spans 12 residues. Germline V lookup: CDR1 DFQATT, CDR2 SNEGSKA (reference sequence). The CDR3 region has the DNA TGCAGTGCTAGTGGCCCCCAAGAGACCCAGTACTTC. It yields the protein CSASGPQETQYF.

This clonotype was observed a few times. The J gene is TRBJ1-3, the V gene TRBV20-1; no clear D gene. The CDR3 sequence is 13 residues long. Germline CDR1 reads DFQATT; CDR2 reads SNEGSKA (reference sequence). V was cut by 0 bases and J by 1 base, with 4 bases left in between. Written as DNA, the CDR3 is TGCAGTGCTAGAGACGGATCTGGAAACACCATATATTTT. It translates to CSARDGSGNTIYF.

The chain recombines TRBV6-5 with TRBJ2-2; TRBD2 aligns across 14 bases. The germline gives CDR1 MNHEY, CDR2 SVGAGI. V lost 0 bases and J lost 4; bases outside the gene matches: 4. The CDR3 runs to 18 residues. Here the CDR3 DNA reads TGTGCCAGCAGTTACTCCTGGACTAGCGGGAGGAGCACCGGGGAGCTGTTTTTT. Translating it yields CASSYSWTSGRSTGELFF.

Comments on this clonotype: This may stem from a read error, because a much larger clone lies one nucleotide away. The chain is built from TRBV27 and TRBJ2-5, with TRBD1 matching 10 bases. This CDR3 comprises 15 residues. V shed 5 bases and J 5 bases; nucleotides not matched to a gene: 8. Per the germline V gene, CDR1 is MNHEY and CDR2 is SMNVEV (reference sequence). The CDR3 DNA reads TGTGCCAGCAGTGACTACGACAGGGGGCGCGAGACCCAGTACTTC. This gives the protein CASSDYDRGRETQYF.

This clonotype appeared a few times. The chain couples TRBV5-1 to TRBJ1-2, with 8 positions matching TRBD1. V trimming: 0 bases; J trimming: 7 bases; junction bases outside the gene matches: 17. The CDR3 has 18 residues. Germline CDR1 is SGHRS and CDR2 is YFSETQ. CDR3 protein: CASSLAVEGQDYGGGYTF. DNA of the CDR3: TGCGCCAGCAGCTTGGCCGTGGAGGGACAGGACTATGGAGGTGGCTACACCTTC. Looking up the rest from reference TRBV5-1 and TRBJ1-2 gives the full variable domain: KAGVTQTPRYLIKTRGQQVTLSCSPISGHRSVSWYQQTPGQGLQFLFEYFSETQRNKGNFPGRFSGRQFSNSRSEMNVSTLELGDSALYLCASSLAVEGQDYGGGYTFGSGTRLTVV.

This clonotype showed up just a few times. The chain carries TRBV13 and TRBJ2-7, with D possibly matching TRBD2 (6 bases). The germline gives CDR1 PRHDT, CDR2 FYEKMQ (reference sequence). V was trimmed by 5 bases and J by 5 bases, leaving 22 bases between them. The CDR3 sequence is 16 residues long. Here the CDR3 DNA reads TGTGCCAGCAGCCCAGAGAACGGAGGGCCAACGGACGAGCAGTACTTC. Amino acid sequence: CASSPENGGPTDEQYF.

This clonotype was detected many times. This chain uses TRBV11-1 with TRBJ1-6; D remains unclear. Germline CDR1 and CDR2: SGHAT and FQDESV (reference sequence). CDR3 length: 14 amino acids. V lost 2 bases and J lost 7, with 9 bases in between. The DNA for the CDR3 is TGTGCCAGCAGCTTATGGCGGAAGAATTCACCCCTCCACTTT. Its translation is CASSLWRKNSPLHF. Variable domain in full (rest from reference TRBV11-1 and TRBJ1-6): EAEVAQSPRYKITEKSQAVAFWCDPISGHATLYWYRQILGQGPELLVQFQDESVVDDSQLPKDRFSAERLKGVDSTLKIQPAELGDSAMYLCASSLWRKNSPLHFGNGTRLTVT.

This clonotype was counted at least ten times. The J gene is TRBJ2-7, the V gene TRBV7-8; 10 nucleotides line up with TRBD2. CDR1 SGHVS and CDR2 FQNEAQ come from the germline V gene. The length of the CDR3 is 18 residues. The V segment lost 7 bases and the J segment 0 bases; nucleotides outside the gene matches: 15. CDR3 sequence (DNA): TGTGCCAGCAATCGGTGGGCTAGCGGGAGTCCGCGCTCCTACGAGCAGTACTTC. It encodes CASNRWASGSPRSYEQYF.

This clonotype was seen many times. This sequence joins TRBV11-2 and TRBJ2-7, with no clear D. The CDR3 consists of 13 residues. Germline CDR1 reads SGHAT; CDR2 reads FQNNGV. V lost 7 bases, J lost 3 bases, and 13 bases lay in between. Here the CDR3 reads CASTREAVYEQYF. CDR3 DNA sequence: TGTGCCAGCACCCGAGAGGCGGTCTACGAGCAGTACTTC. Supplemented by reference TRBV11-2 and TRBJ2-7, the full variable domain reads EAGVAQSPRYKIIEKRQSVAFWCNPISGHATLYWYQQILGQGPKLLIQFQNNGVVDDSQLPKDRFSAERLKGVDSTLKIQPAKLEDSAVYLCASTREAVYEQYFGPGTRLTVT.

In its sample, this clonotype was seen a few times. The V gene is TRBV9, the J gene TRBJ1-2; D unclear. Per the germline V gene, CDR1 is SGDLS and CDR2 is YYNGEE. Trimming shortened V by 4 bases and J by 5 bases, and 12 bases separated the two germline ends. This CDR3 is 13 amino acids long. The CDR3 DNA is TGTGCCAGCAGCCCAGAGGCAGAATATGGCTACACCTTC. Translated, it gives CASSPEAEYGYTF.

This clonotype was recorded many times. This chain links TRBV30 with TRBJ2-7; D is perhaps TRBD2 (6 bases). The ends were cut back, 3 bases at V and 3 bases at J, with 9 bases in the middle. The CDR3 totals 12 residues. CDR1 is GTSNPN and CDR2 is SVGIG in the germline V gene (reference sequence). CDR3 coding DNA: TGTGCCTGGAGCCGGGAGTACTACGAGCAGTACTTC. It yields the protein CAWSREYYEQYF.

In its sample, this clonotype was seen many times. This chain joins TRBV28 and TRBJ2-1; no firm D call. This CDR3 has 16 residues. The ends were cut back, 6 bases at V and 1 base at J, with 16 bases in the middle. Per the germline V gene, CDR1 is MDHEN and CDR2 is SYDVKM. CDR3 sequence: CASSPARADSYNEQFF. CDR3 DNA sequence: TGTGCCAGCAGCCCAGCCCGGGCCGATTCCTACAATGAGCAGTTCTTC.

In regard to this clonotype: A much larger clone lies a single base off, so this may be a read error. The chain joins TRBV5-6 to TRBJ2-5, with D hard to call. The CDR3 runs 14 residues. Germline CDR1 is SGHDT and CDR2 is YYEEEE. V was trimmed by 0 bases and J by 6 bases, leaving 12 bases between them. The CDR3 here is CASSLVRHWKTQYF. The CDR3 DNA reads TGTGCCAGCAGCTTGGTCAGGCATTGGAAGACCCAGTACTTC.

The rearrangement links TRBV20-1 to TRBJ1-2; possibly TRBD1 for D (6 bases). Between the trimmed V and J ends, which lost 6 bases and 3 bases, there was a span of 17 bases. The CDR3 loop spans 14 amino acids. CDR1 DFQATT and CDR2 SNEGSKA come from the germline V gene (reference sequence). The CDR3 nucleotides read TGCAGTGCCCGCGGGGACGGGGGCTACTATGGCTACACCTTC. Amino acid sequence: CSARGDGGYYGYTF.

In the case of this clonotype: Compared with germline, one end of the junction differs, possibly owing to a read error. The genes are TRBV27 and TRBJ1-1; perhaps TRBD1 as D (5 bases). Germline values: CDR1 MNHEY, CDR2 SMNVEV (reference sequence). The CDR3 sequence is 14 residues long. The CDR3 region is CASGRGWGGTEAFF. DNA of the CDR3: TGCGCCAGCGGGCGGGGGTGGGGGGGCACTGAAGCTTTCTTT.

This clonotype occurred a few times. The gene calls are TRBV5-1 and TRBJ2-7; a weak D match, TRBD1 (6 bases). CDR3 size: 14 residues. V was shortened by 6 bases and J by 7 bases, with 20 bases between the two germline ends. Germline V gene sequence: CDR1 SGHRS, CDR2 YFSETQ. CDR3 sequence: CASNDTYRVREQYF. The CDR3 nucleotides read TGCGCCAGCAACGATACCTACAGGGTGAGGGAGCAGTACTTC. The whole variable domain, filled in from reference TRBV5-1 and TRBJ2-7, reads KAGVTQTPRYLIKTRGQQVTLSCSPISGHRSVSWYQQTPGQGLQFLFEYFSETQRNKGNFPGRFSGRQFSNSRSEMNVSTLELGDSALYLCASNDTYRVREQYFGPGTRLTVT.

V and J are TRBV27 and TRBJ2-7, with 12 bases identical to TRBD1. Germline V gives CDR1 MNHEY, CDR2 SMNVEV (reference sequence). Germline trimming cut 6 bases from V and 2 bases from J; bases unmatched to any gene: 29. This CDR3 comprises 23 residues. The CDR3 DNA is TGTGCCAGCAGAACCCGATCGCCTACTATGGGACAGGGGGCTCTATCGGGGGCCTACGAGCAGTACTTC. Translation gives CASRTRSPTMGQGALSGAYEQYF.

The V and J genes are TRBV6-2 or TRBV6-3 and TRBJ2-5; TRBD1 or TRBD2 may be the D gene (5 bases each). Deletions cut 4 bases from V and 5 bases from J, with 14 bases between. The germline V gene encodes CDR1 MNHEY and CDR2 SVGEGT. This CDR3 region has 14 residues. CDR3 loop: CASSSGPTGETQYF. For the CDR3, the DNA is TGTGCCAGCAGTTCAGGGCCAACGGGGGAGACCCAGTACTTC.

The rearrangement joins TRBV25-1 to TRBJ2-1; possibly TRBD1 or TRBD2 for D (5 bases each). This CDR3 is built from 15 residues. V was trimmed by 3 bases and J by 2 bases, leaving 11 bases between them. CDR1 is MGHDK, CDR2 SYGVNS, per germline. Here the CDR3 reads CASSDPTGPYNEQFF. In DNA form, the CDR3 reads TGTGCCAGCAGTGATCCCACGGGACCCTACAATGAGCAGTTCTTC.

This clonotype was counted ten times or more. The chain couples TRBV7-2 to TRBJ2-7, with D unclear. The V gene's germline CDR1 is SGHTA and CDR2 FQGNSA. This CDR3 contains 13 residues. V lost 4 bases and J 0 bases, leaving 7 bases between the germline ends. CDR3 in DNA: TGTGCCAGCAGCTCCCGAAGCTCCTACGAGCAGTACTTC. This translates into CASSSRSSYEQYF.

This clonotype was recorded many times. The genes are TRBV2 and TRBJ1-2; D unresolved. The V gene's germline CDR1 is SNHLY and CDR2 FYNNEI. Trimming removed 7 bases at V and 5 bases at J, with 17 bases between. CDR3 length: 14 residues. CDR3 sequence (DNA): TGTGCCAGCAAAAGGGATCCGGGAGGGTATGGCTACACCTTC. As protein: CASKRDPGGYGYTF.